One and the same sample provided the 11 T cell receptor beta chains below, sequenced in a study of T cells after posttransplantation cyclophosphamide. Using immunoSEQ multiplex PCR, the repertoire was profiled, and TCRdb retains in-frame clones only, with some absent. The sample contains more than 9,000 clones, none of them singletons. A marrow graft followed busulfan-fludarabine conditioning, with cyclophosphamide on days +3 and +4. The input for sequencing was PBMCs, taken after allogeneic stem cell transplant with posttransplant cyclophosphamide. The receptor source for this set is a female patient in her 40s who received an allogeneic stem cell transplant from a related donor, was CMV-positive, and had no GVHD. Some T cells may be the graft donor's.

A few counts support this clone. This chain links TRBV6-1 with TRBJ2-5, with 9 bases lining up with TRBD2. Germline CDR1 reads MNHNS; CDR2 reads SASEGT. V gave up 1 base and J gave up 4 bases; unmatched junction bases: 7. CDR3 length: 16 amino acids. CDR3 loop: CASSEGRRGGVETQYF. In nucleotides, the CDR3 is TGTGCCAGCAGTGAAGGAAGGCGGGGGGGAGTAGAGACCCAGTACTTC.

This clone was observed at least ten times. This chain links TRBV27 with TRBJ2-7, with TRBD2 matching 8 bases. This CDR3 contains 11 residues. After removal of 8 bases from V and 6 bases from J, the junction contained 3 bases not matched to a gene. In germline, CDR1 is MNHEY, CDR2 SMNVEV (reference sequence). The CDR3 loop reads CASSRGGEQYF. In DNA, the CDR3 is TGTGCCAGCTCCCGGGGGGGCGAGCAGTACTTC.

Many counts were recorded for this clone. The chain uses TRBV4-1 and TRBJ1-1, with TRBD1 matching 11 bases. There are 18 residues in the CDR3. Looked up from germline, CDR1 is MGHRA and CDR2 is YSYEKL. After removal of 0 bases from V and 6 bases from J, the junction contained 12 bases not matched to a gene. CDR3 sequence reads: CASSQEGQGVLSVAEAFF. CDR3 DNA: TGCGCCAGCAGCCAAGAGGGACAGGGGGTATTATCAGTGGCTGAAGCTTTCTTT.

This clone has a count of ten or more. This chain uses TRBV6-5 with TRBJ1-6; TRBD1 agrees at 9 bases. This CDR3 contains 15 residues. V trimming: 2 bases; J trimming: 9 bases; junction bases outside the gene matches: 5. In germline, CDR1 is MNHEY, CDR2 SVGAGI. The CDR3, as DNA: TGTGCCAGCAGTTACGGGACAGGGTATGGTTCACCCCTCCACTTT. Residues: CASSYGTGYGSPLHF.

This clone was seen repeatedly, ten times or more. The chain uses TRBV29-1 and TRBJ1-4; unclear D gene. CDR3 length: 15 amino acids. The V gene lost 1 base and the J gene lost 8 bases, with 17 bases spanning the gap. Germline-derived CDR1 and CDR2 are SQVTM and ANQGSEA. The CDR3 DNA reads TGCAGCGTTGAAGCAGGAGGCTTATCGACCGAAAAACTGTTTTTT. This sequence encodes CSVEAGGLSTEKLFF. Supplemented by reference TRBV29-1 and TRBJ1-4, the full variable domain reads SAVISQKPSRDICQRGTSLTIQCQVDSQVTMMFWYRQQPGQSLTLIATANQGSEATYESGFVIDKFPISRPNLTFSTLTVSNMSPEDSSIYLCSVEAGGLSTEKLFFGSGTQLSVL.

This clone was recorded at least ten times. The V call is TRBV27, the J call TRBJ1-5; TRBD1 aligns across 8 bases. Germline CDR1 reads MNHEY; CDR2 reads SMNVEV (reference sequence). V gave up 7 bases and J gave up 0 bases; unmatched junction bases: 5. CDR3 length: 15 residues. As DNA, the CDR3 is TGTGCCAGCAAACCAGGGGGCTATAGCAATCAGCCCCAGCATTTT. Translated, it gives CASKPGGYSNQPQHF.

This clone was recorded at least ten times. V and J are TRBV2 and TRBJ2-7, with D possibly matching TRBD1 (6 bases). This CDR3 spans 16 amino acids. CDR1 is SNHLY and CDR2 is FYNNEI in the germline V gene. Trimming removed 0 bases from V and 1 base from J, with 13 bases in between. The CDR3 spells CASSEALQGLSYEQYF. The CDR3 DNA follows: TGTGCCAGCAGTGAAGCGCTACAGGGATTGTCCTACGAGCAGTACTTC.

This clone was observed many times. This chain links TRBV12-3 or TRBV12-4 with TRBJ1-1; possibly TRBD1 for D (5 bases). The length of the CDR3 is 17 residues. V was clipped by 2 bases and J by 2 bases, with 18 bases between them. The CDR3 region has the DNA TGTGCCAGCAGTTTATTTGGGGCGGTCTCTCAAAACACTGAAGCTTTCTTT. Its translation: CASSLFGAVSQNTEAFF.

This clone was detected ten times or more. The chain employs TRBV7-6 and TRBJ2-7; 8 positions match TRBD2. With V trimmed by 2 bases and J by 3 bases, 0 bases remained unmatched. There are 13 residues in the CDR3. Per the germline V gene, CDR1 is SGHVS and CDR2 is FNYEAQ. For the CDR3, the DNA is TGTGCCAGCAGCTTAACTAGCGGCTACGAGCAGTACTTC. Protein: CASSLTSGYEQYF.

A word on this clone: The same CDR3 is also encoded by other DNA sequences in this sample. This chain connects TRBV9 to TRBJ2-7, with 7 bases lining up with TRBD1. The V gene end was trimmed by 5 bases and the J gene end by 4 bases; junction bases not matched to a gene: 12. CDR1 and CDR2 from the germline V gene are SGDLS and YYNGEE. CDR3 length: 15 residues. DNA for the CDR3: TGTGCCAGCAGTATCGAACAGGGGACGGCATACGAGCAGTACTTC. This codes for CASSIEQGTAYEQYF.

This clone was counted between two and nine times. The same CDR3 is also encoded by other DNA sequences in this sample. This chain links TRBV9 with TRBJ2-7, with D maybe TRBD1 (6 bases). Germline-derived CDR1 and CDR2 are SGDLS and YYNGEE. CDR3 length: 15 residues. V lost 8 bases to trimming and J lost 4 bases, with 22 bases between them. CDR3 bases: TGTGCCAGTATTTTCGGGCAGGGGACGGCATACGAGCAGTACTTC. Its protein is CASIFGQGTAYEQYF.